This T cell receptor (beta chain) was observed in a study of monozygotic twins with inflammatory bowel disease. TCRdb re-called the 5' RACE reads and catalogs CDR3 proteins one per entry, DNA excluded. The listing records 350,000 to 550,000 distinct CDR3 sequences. The CDR3 has 15 residues. Germline lookup yields CDR1 LGHDT and CDR2 YNNKEL (reference sequence). The sequencing input was blood. The chain is built from TRBV3-1 and TRBJ1-4; there is no DNA to check the TCRdb D call of TRBD1. The clonotype originates from a human donor with ulcerative colitis or Crohn's disease, or a healthy co-twin of an affected twin (not recorded which). This chain's CDR3 is CASSRERVANEKLFF.